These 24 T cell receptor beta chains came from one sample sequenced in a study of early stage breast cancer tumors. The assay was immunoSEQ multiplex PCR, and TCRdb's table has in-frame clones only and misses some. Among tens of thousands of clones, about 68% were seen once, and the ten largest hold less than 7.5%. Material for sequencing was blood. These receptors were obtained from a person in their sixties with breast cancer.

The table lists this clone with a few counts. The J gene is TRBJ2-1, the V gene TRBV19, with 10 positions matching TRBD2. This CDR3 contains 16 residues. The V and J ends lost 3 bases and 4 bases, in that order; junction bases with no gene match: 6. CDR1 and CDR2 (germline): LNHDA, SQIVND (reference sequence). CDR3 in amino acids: CASSMSGRAIYNEQFF. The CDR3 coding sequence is TGTGCCAGTAGTATGAGCGGGAGGGCCATTTACAATGAGCAGTTCTTC.

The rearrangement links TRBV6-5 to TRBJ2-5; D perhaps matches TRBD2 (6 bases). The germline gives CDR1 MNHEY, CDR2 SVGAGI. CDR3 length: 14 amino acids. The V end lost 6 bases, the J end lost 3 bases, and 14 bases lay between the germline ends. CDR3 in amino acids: CASRAGTSKETQYF. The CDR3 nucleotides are TGTGCCAGCAGGGCGGGAACCTCAAAAGAGACCCAGTACTTC.

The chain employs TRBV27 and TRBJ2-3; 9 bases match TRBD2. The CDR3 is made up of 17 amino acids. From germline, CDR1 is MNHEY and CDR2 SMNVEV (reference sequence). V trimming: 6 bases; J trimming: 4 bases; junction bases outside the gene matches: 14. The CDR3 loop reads CASRIMSWQRGADTQYF. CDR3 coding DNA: TGTGCCAGCAGGATAATGTCGTGGCAGCGGGGGGCAGATACGCAGTATTTT.

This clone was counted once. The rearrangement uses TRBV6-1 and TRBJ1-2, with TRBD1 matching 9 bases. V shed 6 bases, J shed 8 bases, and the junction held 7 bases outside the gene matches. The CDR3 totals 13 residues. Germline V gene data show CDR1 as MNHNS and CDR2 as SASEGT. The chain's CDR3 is CASRQGASSGYTF. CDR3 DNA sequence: TGTGCCAGCAGACAGGGGGCAAGTTCAGGCTACACCTTC.

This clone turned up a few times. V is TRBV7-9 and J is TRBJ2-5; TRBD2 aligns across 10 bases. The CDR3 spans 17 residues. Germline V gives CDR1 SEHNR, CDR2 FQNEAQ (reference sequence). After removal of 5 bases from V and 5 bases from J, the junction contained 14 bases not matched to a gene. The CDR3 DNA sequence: TGTGCCAGCAGCCCAACTAGGCTAGCGGGAGTCTGGGAGACCCAGTACTTC. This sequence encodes CASSPTRLAGVWETQYF.

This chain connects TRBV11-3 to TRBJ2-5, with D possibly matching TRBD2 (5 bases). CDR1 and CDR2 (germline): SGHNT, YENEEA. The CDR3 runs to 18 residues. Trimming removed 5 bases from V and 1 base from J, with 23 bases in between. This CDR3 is CASSRVGRQTPAQETQYF. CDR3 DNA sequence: TGTGCCAGCAGCCGGGTGGGGAGACAAACACCCGCCCAAGAGACCCAGTACTTC. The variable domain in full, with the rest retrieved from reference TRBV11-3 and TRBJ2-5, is EAGVVQSPRYKIIEKKQPVAFWCNPISGHNTLYWYLQNLGQGPELLIRYENEEAVDDSQLPKDRFSAERLKGVDSTLKIQPAELGDSAVYLCASSRVGRQTPAQETQYFGPGTRLLVL.

DNA for the CDR3: TGTGCCAGCAGCCAAGACGGCTTTAAGGATACGCAGTATTTT. Residues: CASSQDGFKDTQYF. The gene calls are TRBV4-2 and TRBJ2-3; D is uncertain. Germline values: CDR1 LGHNA, CDR2 YNFKEQ. V shed 0 bases and J shed 6 bases, with 10 bases lying between them. The CDR3 totals 14 residues.

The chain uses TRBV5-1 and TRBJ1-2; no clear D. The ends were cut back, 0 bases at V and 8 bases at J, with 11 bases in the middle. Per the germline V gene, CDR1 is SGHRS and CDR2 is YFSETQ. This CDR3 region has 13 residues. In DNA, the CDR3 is TGCGCCAGCAGCTTGGAGGGTTCCCAGGGCTACACCTTC. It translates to CASSLEGSQGYTF.

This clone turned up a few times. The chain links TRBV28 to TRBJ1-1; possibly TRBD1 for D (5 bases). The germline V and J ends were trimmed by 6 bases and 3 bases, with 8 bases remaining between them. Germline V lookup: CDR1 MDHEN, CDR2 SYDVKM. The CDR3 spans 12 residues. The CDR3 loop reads CASRAGYTEAFF. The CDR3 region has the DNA TGTGCCAGCAGAGCAGGGTACACTGAAGCTTTCTTT.

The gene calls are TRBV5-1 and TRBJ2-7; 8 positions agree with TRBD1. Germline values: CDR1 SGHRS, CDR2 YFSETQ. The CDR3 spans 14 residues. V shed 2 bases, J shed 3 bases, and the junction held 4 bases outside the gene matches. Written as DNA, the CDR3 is TGCGCCAGCAGCTTTATGACAGGGGACTACGAGCAGTACTTC. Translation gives CASSFMTGDYEQYF.

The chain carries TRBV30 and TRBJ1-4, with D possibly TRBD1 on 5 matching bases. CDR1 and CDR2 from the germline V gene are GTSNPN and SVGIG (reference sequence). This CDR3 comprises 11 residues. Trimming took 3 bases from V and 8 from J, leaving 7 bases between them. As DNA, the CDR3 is TGTGCCTGGAGGTGGGGGGAAAAACTGTTTTTT. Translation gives CAWRWGEKLFF.

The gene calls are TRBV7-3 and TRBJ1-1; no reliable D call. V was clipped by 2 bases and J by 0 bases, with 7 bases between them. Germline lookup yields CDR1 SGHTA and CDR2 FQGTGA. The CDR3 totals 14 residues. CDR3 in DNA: TGTGCCAGCAGCTTAGGACCGCTGAACACTGAAGCTTTCTTT. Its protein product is CASSLGPLNTEAFF. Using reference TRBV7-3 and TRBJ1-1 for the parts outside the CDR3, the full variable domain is GAGVSQTPSNKVTEKGKYVELRCDPISGHTALYWYRQSLGQGPEFLIYFQGTGAADDSGLPNDRFFAVRPEGSVSTLKIQRTERGDSAVYLCASSLGPLNTEAFFGQGTRLTVV.

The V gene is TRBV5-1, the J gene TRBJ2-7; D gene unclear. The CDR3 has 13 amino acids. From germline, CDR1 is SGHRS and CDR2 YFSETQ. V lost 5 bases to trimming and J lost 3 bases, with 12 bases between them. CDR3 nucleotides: TGCGCCAGCAGGCCAGACAATTACTACGAGCAGTACTTC. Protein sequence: CASRPDNYYEQYF.

CDR3 nucleotides: TGTGCCAGCATAACCGGCGGGACACAGAACACTGAAGCTTTCTTT. Amino acids: CASITGGTQNTEAFF. This chain joins TRBV6-6 and TRBJ1-1; weak D call: TRBD1 (6 bases). The CDR3 runs to 15 residues. Trimming left V 7 bases short and J 1 base short, with 16 bases between. CDR1 and CDR2 (germline): MNHNY, SVGAGI (reference sequence).

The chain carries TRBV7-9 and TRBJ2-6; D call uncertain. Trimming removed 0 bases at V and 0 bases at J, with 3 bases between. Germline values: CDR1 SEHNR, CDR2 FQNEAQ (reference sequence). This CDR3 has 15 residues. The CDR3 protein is CASSLAYSGANVLTF. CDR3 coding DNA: TGTGCCAGCAGCTTAGCCTACTCTGGGGCCAACGTCCTGACTTTC.

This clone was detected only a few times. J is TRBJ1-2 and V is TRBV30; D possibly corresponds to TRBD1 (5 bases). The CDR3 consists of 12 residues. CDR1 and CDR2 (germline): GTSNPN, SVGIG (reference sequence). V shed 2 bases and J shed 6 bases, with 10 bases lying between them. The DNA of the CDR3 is TGTGCCTGGAGTCAGGGAGGAGATGGCTACACCTTC. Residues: CAWSQGGDGYTF.

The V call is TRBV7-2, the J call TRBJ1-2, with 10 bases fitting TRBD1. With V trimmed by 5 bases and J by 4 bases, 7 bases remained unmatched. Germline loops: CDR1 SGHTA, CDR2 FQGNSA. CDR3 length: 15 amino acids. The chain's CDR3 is CASSVDRGHGYGYTF. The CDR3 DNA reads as TGTGCCAGCAGCGTCGACAGGGGGCATGGCTATGGCTACACCTTC.

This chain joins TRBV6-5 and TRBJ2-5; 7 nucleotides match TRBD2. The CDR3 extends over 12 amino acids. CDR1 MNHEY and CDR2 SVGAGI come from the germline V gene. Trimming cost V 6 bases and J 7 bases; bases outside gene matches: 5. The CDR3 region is CASRIGEGTQYF. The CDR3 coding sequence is TGTGCCAGCAGGATTGGGGAGGGGACCCAGTACTTC.

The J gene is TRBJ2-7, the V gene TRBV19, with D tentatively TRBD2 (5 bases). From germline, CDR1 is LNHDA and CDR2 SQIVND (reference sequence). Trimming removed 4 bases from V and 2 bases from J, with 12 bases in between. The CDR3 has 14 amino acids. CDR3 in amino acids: CASSTLTGTYEQYF. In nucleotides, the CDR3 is TGTGCCAGTAGTACCCTGACGGGAACCTACGAGCAGTACTTC.

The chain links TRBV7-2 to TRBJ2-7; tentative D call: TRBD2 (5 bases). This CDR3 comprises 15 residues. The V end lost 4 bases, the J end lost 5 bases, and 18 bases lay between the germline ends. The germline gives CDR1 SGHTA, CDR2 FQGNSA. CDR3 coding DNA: TGTGCCAGCAGCTCCATACCGGGAACCCCCCACGAGCAGTACTTC. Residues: CASSSIPGTPHEQYF.

This chain's CDR3 is CASSVGNNNEQFF. CDR3 bases: TGTGCCAGCAGCGTAGGGAACAACAATGAGCAGTTCTTC. The chain combines TRBV9 with TRBJ2-1; unclear D gene. CDR3 length: 13 residues. Per the germline V gene, CDR1 is SGDLS and CDR2 is YYNGEE. Trimming cost V 0 bases and J 5 bases, with 6 bases left between them.

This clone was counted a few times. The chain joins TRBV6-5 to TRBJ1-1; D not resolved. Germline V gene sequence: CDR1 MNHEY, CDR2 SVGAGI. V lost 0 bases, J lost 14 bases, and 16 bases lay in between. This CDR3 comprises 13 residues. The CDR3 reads CASSYSRAAAWFF. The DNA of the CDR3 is TGTGCCAGCAGTTACTCGAGGGCGGCTGCTTGGTTCTTT.

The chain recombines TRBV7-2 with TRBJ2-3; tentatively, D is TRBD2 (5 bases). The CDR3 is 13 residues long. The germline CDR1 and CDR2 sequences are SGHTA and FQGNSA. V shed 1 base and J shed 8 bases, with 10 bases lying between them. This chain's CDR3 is CASSLDGLSTQYF. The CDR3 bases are TGTGCCAGCAGCTTAGATGGACTCTCTACGCAGTATTTT. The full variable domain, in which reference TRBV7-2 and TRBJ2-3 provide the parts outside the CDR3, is GAGVSQSPSNKVTEKGKDVELRCDPISGHTALYWYRQSLGQGLEFLIYFQGNSAPDKSGLPSDRFSAERTGGSVSTLTIQRTQQEDSAVYLCASSLDGLSTQYFGPGTRLTVL.

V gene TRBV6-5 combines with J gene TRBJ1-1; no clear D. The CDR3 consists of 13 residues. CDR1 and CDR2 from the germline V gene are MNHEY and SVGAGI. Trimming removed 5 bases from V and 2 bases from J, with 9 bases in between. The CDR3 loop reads CASSPRSNTEAFF. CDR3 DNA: TGTGCCAGCAGTCCCCGCAGTAACACTGAAGCTTTCTTT.